Listed here are 2 T cell receptor beta chains from one sample, sequenced in a study of circulating CD8 cells and anti-PD-1 response in melanoma. Using about 15 ng of total RNA, TCR libraries were made with the QIAseq Immune Repertoire TCR panel. TCRdb re-derived calls from the reads in MiXCR, one entry per CDR3 protein. The profile covers 1,000 or so distinct CDR3 sequences, with more than 7.5% appearing a single time and 5.9% taken by the ten largest. Live CD3+CD8+TCRalphabeta+ cells were sorted into four subsets by PD-1 and/or TIGIT. The sample was CD8+ T cells from PBMCs, taken at baseline or after one month of anti-PD-1 therapy (not recorded which). The receptors stem from a human donor with melanoma.

This clonotype qualifies as large. The chain is built from TRBV7-6 and TRBJ2-7; D is possibly TRBD1 or TRBD2 (6 bases each). V was clipped by 8 bases and J by 4 bases, with 15 bases between them. Germline V gives CDR1 SGHVS, CDR2 FNYEAQ. The CDR3 runs 13 residues. The CDR3 spells CASGVAGTYEQYF. CDR3 in DNA: TGTGCCAGCGGTGTTGCGGGGACATACGAGCAGTACTTC. Together with reference TRBV7-6 and TRBJ2-7, the CDR3 gives the full variable domain: GAGVSQSPRYKVTKRGQDVALRCDPISGHVSLYWYRQALGQGPEFLTYFNYEAQQDKSGLPNDRFSAERPEGSISTLTIQRTEQRDSAMYRCASGVAGTYEQYFGPGTRLTVT.

This clonotype is judged large. The genes are TRBV28 and TRBJ2-3; a possible D gene is TRBD1 (5 bases). V dropped 2 bases and J dropped 4 bases, with 7 bases sitting between them. CDR1 is MDHEN, CDR2 SYDVKM, per germline. CDR3 length: 13 amino acids. CDR3 coding DNA: TGTGCCAGCAGTTTACAGGGCCCAGATACGCAGTATTTT. Its translation is CASSLQGPDTQYF.